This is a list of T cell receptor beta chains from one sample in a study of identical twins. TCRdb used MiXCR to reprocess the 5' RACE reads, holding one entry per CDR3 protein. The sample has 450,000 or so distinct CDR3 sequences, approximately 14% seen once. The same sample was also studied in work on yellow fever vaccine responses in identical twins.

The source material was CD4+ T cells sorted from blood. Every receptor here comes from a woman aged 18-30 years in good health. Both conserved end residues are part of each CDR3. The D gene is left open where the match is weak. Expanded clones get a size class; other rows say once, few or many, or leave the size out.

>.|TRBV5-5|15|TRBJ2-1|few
CASSLLSGGYNEQFF
TGTGCCAGCAGCTTACTGTCCGGGGGCTACAATGAGCAGTTCTTC
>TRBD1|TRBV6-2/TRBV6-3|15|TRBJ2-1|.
CASSKWDSSYNEQFF
TGTGCCAGCAGTAAGTGGGACAGCTCCTACAATGAGCAGTTCTTC
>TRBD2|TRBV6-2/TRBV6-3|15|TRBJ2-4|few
CASRGLGLAPNIQYF
TGTGCCAGCAGGGGACTCGGACTAGCCCCGAACATTCAGTACTTC
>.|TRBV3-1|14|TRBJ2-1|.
CASSQEVAGAQQFF
TGTGCCAGCAGCCAAGAGGTGGCAGGCGCCCAGCAGTTCTTC
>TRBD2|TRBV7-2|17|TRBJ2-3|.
CASSFRAASGRSDTQYF
TGTGCCAGCAGCTTCAGGGCAGCTAGCGGGAGATCAGATACGCAGTATTTT
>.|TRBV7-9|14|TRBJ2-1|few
CASSLRDRSNEQFF
TGTGCCAGCAGCTTAAGAGACAGATCCAATGAGCAGTTCTTC
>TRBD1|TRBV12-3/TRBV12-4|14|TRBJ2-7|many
CASSPGQGAVEQYF
TGTGCCAGCAGTCCCGGACAGGGGGCGGTCGAGCAGTACTTC
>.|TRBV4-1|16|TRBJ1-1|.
CASSQVASLRNTEAFF
TGCGCCAGCAGCCAAGTTGCGTCGTTGCGGAACACTGAAGCTTTCTTT
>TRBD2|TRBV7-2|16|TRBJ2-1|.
CASSLLGTNSYNEQFF
TGTGCCAGCAGCCTCCTTGGGACTAACTCCTACAATGAGCAGTTCTTC
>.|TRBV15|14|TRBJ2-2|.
CATSRTFNTGELFF
TGTGCCACCAGCAGGACTTTCAACACCGGGGAGCTGTTTTTT
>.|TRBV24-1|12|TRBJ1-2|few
CATSTRSNGYTF
TGTGCCACCAGTACCAGATCAAATGGCTACACCTTC
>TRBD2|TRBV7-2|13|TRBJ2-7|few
CASSPQLAGEQYF
TGTGCCAGCAGCCCCCAACTAGCGGGAGAGCAGTACTTC
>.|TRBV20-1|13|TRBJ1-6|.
CSAEQDRASPLHF
TGCAGTGCTGAACAGGATCGTGCTTCACCCCTCCACTTT
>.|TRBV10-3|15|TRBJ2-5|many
CAISDSGRGPQTQYF
TGTGCCATCAGTGACTCCGGGAGAGGGCCGCAGACCCAGTACTTC
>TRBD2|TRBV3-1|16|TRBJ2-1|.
CASSPRRAGAYNEQFF
TGTGCCAGCAGCCCCCGACGGGCGGGGGCCTACAATGAGCAGTTCTTC
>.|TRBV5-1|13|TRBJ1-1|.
CASRPGSATEAFF
TGCGCCAGCAGGCCGGGCTCGGCCACTGAAGCTTTCTTT
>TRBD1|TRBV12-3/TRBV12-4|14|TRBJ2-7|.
CASSSGTGSGEQYF
TGTGCCAGCAGTTCCGGGACAGGGTCGGGAGAGCAGTACTTC
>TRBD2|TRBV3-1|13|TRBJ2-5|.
CASSRLAEETQYF
TGTGCCAGCAGCCGACTAGCGGAAGAGACCCAGTACTTC
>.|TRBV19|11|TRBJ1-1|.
CASYGGSEAFF
TGTGCCAGTTATGGGGGTTCTGAAGCTTTCTTT
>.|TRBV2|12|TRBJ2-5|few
CASSEIEETQYF
TGTGCCAGCAGTGAAATTGAAGAGACCCAGTACTTC
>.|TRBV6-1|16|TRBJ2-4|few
CASSPTGQAAKNIQYF
TGTGCCAGCAGTCCGACGGGTCAGGCGGCCAAAAACATTCAGTACTTC
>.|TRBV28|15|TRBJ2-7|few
CASSARGASSYEQYF
TGTGCCAGCAGCGCTAGGGGCGCTAGCTCCTACGAGCAGTACTTC
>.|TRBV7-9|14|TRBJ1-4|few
CASSSTGWDEKLFF
TGTGCCAGCAGTTCGACAGGTTGGGATGAAAAACTGTTTTTT
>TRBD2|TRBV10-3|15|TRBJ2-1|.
CAISDLAGGLDEQFF
TGTGCCATCAGTGATCTAGCGGGAGGCCTCGATGAGCAGTTCTTC
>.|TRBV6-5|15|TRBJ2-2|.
CASSYWRGNTGELFF
TGTGCCAGCAGTTACTGGCGGGGGAACACCGGGGAGCTGTTTTTT
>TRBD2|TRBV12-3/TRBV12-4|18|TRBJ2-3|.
CASRPPSWLAASTDTQYF
TGTGCCAGCAGACCGCCCAGTTGGCTAGCGGCGAGCACAGATACGCAGTATTTT
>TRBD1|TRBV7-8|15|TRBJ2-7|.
CASSLEGTGRDEQYF
TGTGCCAGCAGCTTAGAAGGGACAGGGCGCGACGAGCAGTACTTC
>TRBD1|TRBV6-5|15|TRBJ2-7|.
CASSYSGTGGWEQYF
TGTGCCAGCAGTTACTCCGGGACAGGGGGCTGGGAGCAGTACTTC
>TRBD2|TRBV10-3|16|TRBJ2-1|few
CAIGTSGPSSYNEQFF
TGTGCCATTGGGACTAGCGGGCCCAGCTCCTACAATGAGCAGTTCTTC
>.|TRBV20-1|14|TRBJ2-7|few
CSARDSVGSYEQYF
TGCAGTGCTAGAGATTCGGTTGGGTCCTACGAGCAGTACTTC
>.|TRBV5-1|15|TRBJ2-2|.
CASSASGANTGELFF
TGCGCCAGCAGCGCATCAGGCGCGAACACCGGGGAGCTGTTTTTT
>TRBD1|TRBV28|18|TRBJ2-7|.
CASSYPGQGLKSSYEQYF
TGTGCCAGCAGCTATCCGGGACAGGGGTTAAAAAGCTCCTACGAGCAGTACTTC
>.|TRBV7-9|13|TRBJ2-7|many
CASSQGQPRAQYF
TGTGCCAGCAGCCAAGGACAGCCCCGGGCGCAGTACTTC
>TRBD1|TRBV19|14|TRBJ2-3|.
CASSVSDRDATQYF
TGTGCCAGTAGTGTTTCAGACAGGGACGCTACGCAGTATTTT
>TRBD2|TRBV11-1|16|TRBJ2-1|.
CASSLLTSGTYNEQFF
TGTGCCAGCAGCTTATTGACTAGCGGGACCTACAATGAGCAGTTCTTC
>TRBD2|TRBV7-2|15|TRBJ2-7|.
CASALRGVSSYEQYF
TGTGCCAGCGCGCTGCGGGGGGTTAGCTCCTACGAGCAGTACTTC
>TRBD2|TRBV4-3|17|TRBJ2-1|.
CASSPSPRLAAPNEQFF
TGCGCCAGCAGCCCCAGCCCCCGACTAGCGGCCCCCAATGAGCAGTTCTTC
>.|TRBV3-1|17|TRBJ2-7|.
CASSPLRRTQSSYEQYF
TGTGCCAGCAGCCCCCTGAGGAGGACTCAGAGCTCCTACGAGCAGTACTTC
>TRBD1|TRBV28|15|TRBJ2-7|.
CASSSGETGVREQYF
TGTGCCAGCAGTTCGGGTGAGACAGGGGTAAGGGAGCAGTACTTC
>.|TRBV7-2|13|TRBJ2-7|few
CASSPVVFYEQYF
TGTGCCAGCAGCCCAGTTGTGTTTTACGAGCAGTACTTC
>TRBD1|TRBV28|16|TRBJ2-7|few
CASSPHQGQGVYEQYF
TGTGCCAGCAGTCCACATCAGGGACAGGGGGTCTACGAGCAGTACTTC
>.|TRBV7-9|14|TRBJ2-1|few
CASSLVTDYNEQFF
TGTGCCAGCAGCTTGGTGACCGATTACAATGAGCAGTTCTTC
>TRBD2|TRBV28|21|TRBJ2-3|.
CASSSRRLAGEPGTSTDTQYF
TGTGCCAGCAGTTCAAGAAGGCTAGCGGGGGAGCCCGGAACTAGCACAGATACGCAGTATTTT
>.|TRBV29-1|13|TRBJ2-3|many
CSVAPGPTDTQYF
TGCAGCGTTGCGCCGGGGCCCACAGATACGCAGTATTTT
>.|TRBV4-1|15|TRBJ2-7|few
CASSPSGVLWYEQYF
TGCGCCAGCAGCCCATCCGGGGTTCTATGGTACGAGCAGTACTTC
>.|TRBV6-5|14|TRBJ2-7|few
CASSYTASTYEQYF
TGTGCCAGCAGTTACACCGCCTCAACCTACGAGCAGTACTTC
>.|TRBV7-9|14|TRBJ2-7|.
CASSPPGTTYEQYF
TGTGCCAGCAGCCCACCCGGGACGACCTACGAGCAGTACTTC
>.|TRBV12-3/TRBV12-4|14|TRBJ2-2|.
CASSLSGRSGELFF
TGTGCCAGCAGTTTGAGTGGGAGATCCGGGGAGCTGTTTTTT
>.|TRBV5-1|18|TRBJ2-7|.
CASSRWTGAGTSSYEQYF
TGCGCCAGCAGCCGGTGGACAGGGGCCGGGACTAGCTCCTACGAGCAGTACTTC
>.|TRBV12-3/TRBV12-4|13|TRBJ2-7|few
CASSLASFYEQYF
TGTGCCAGCAGTTTAGCCAGTTTCTACGAGCAGTACTTC
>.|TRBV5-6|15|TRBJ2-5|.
CASESPVLAQETQYF
TGTGCCAGCGAATCCCCTGTACTGGCCCAAGAGACCCAGTACTTC
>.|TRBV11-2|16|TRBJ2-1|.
CASSSMMWGRVREQFF
TGTGCCAGCAGCTCCATGATGTGGGGCAGGGTTAGAGAGCAGTTCTTC
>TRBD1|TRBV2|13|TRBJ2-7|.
CASKVDRASEQYF
TGTGCCAGCAAGGTAGACAGGGCGAGCGAGCAGTACTTC
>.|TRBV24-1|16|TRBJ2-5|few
CATSDLSGNRRETQYF
TGTGCCACCAGTGATTTGAGTGGGAATCGAAGGGAGACCCAGTACTTC